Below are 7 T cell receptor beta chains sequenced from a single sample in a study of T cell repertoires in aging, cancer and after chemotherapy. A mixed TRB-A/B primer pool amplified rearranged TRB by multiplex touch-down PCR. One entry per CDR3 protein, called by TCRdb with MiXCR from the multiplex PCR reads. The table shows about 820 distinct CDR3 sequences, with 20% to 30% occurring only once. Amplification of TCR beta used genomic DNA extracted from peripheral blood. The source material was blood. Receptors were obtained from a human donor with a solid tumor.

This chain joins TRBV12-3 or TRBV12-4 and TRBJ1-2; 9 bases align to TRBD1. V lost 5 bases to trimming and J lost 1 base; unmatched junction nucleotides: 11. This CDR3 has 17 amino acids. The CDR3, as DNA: TGTGCCAGCAGTCCCCCCGGGACAGGGCTTGGTAACTATGGCTACACCTTC. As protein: CASSPPGTGLGNYGYTF.

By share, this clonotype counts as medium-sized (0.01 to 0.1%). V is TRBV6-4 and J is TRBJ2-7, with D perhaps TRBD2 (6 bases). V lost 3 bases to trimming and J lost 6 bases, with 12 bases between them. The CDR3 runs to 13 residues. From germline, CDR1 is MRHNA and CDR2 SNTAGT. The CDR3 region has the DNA TGTGCCAGCAGTGAGGGACTTCGGGGCGAGCAGTACTTC. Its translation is CASSEGLRGEQYF.

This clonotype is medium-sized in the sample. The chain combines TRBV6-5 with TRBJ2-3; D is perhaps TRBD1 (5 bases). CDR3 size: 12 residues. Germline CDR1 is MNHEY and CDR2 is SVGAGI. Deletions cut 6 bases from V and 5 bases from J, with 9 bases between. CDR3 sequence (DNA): TGTGCCAGCAGGACGACAGAAGATACGCAGTATTTT. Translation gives CASRTTEDTQYF.

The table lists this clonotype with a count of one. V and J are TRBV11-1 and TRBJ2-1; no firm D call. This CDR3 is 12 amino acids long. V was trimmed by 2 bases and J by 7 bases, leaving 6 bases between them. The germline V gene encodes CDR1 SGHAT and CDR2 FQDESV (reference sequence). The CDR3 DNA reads TGTGCCAGCAGCTTATTAGATAATGAGCAGTTCTTC. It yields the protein CASSLLDNEQFF.

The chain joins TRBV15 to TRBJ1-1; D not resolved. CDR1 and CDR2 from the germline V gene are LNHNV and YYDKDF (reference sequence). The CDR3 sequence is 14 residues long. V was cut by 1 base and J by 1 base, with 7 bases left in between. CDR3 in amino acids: CATSRGSGNTEAFF. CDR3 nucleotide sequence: TGTGCCACCAGCAGAGGGTCCGGGAACACTGAAGCTTTCTTT.

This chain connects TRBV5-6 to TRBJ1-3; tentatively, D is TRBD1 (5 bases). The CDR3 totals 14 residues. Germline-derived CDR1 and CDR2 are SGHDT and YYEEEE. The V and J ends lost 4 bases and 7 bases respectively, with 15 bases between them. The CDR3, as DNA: TGTGCCAGCAGCGGGTGGGGGACCACCAACACCATATATTTT. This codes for CASSGWGTTNTIYF.

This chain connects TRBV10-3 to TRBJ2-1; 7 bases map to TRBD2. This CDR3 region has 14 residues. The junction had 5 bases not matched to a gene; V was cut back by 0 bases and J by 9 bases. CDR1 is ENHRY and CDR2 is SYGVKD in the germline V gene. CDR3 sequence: CAISESALAFEQFF. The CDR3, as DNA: TGTGCCATCAGTGAGTCCGCACTAGCGTTTGAGCAGTTCTTC.